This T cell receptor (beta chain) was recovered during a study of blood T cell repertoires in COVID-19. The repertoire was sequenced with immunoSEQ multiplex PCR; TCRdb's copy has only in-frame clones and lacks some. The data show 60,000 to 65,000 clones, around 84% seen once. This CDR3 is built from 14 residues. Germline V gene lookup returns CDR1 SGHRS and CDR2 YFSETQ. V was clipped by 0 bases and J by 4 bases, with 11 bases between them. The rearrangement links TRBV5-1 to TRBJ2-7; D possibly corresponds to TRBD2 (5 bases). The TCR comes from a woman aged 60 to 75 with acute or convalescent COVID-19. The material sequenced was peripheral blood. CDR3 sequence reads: CASSLGTGIYEQYF. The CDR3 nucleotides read TGCGCCAGCAGCTTGGGCACGGGGATTTACGAGCAGTACTTC.